Described below is a single T cell receptor (beta chain) sequence and its context. The length of the CDR3 is 16 residues. Germline assignment: CDR1 WNHNN and CDR2 SYGVQD (reference sequence). Trimming stripped 0 bases from V and 2 bases from J, with 12 bases between. The entry originates in a study of cytomegalovirus exposure and HLA in healthy donors. There were likely unrecorded immune exposures, though donors were nominally healthy when sampled. Amplification used 60 Vbeta primers and 13 Jbeta primers. The table came from immunoSEQ multiplex PCR; TCRdb's copy has only in-frame clones and leaves some out. The sample holds approximately 130,000 clones; about 76% are singletons and the top ten take 0.55% to 0.85%.

J is TRBJ2-3 and V is TRBV10-1; TRBD1 is a possible D gene (5 bases). The sample comprised PBMCs. The TCR originated in a man between 18 and 29 years old in good health and CMV-seronegative. CDR3 nucleotide sequence: TGCGCCAGCAGTGAGTCGGGGCAGGAACCCACAGATACGCAGTATTTT. Amino acid sequence: CASSESGQEPTDTQYF.